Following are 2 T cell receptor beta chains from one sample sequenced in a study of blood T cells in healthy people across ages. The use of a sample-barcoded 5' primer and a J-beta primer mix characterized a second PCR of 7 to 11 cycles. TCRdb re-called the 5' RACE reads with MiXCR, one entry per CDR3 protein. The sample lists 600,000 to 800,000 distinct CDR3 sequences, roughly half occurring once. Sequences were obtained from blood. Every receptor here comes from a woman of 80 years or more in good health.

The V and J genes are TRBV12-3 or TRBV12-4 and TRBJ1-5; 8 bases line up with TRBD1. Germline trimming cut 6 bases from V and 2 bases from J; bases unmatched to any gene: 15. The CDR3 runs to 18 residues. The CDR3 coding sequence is TGTGCCAGCAGCCTGACAGGGGTCAGGCAAGGGGGCAATCAGCCCCAGCATTTT. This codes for CASSLTGVRQGGNQPQHF.

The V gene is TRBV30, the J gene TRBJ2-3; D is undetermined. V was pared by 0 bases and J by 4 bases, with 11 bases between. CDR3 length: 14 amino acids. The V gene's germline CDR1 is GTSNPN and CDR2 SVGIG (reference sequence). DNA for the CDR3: TGTGCCTGGAGTGTTTTAGATTTGGCAGATACGCAGTATTTT. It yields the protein CAWSVLDLADTQYF. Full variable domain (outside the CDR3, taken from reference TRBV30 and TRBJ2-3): SQTIHQWPATLVQPVGSPLSLECTVEGTSNPNLYWYRQAAGRGLQLLFYSVGIGQISSEVPQNLSASRPQDRQFILSSKKLLLSDSGFYLCAWSVLDLADTQYFGPGTRLTVL.